This is a list of T cell receptor beta chains from one sample in a study of regulatory T cells in long-lasting Graves disease. TCRdb fed the multiplex PCR reads into MiXCR, producing one record per CDR3 protein. This table has a few hundred thousand distinct CDR3 sequences, around 17% appearing once. The sample was also reused in another study, on T cells in Graves' hyperthyroidism and ophthalmopathy.

Sequenced material: peripheral blood mononuclear cells (PBMCs), taken at new diagnosis, from a patient treated with antithyroid drugs. The source of these receptors is a man aged 35-49 years with Graves disease. CDR3s include the opening cysteine and the closing phenylalanine or tryptophan. A D gene is named only where the DNA matches it firmly. Rows may omit the clone size; those that give it use once, few, many or a size class.

size	D	V	J	DNA	CDR3
many	-	TRBV10-3	TRBJ2-5	TGTGCCATCAGTGAGAGCGACAGGATTCAAGAGACCCAGTACTTC	CAISESDRIQETQYF
-	TRBD1	TRBV4-1	TRBJ2-5	TGCGCCAGCAGCCGACTTGCCGGGACAGGGTTGAAGGAGACCCAGTACTTC	CASSRLAGTGLKETQYF
few	TRBD1	TRBV4-1	TRBJ1-1	TGCGCCAGCAGCCAAGCATCCCCGGGACAGGGGTCTTTGCGCAGGGGCACTGAAGCTTTCTTT	CASSQASPGQGSLRRGTEAFF
-	-	TRBV11-2	TRBJ1-2	TGTGCCAGCAGCCCCCGCCGGGGGCCCTATGGCTACACCTTC	CASSPRRGPYGYTF
few	TRBD1	TRBV19	TRBJ1-5	TGTGCCAGTAGTATCCCGGGACAGGGGGCGAATCAGCCCCAGCATTTT	CASSIPGQGANQPQHF
few	-	TRBV18	TRBJ1-5	TGTGCCAGCTCACCATGGCAGGGGCCCGATCAGCCCCAGCATTTT	CASSPWQGPDQPQHF
-	-	TRBV28	TRBJ1-2	TGTGCCAGCAGTTTAACAGGTCCGCGTGGCTACACCTTC	CASSLTGPRGYTF
-	TRBD2	TRBV28	TRBJ2-3	TGTGCCAGCGGTAAACTAGCGGCCAGCACAGATACGCAGTATTTT	CASGKLAASTDTQYF
few	-	TRBV28	TRBJ2-3	TGTGCCAGCAGTTTCGGGGGGCCTGGGGCAGATACGCAGTATTTT	CASSFGGPGADTQYF
-	-	TRBV28	TRBJ2-7	TGTGCCATTACACCGGGACAAATTCCCAACGAGCAGTACTTC	CAITPGQIPNEQYF
-	TRBD2	TRBV19	TRBJ2-3	TGTGCCAGTAGTATGATTACTAGCGGGGCTTTGGGGCAGTATTTT	CASSMITSGALGQYF
many	-	TRBV3-1	TRBJ2-3	TGTGCCAGCAGGTTGGGCCAGGGGAGCCGCACAGATACGCAGTATTTT	CASRLGQGSRTDTQYF
-	TRBD1	TRBV6-2/TRBV6-3	TRBJ2-5	TGTGCCAGCAGTTACCGCGGACAGGGTCGACAAGAGACCCAGTACTTC	CASSYRGQGRQETQYF
-	-	TRBV11-2	TRBJ1-2	TGTGCCAGCAACGAACGACGGGGCGAAACCCCGTTTCTTAACTATGGCTACACCTTC	CASNERRGETPFLNYGYTF
many	-	TRBV7-9	TRBJ1-1	TGTGCCAGCAGCTTACAGGCCGGCACTACTGAAGCTTTCTTT	CASSLQAGTTEAFF
-	-	TRBV6-1	TRBJ1-5	TGTGCCAGCAGCCGGGACCCAAGGCGATATAGCAATCAGCCCCAGCATTTT	CASSRDPRRYSNQPQHF
few	TRBD1	TRBV6-2/TRBV6-3	TRBJ1-2	TGTGCCAGCAGTTACTCTGGGACAGATCACTCCTATGGCTACACCTTC	CASSYSGTDHSYGYTF
many	-	TRBV2	TRBJ2-7	TGTGCCAGCAGTGAAGGGCGGCTCTACGAGCAGTACTTC	CASSEGRLYEQYF
few	TRBD1	TRBV9	TRBJ2-5	TGTGCCAGCAGCAGACAGGGGAAACAAGAGACCCAGTACTTC	CASSRQGKQETQYF
-	-	TRBV28	TRBJ1-6	TGTGCCATTACACCGTCTGACGGCATTAATTCACCCCTCCACTTT	CAITPSDGINSPLHF
-	TRBD2	TRBV4-2	TRBJ2-3	TGTGCCAGCAGCCGACCCGGGGGGGGAAGCACAGATACGCAGTATTTT	CASSRPGGGSTDTQYF
-	TRBD1	TRBV28	TRBJ1-2	TGTGCCAGCAGGCCGGGACAGGGGGCGGTCTATGGCTACACCTTC	CASRPGQGAVYGYTF
many	TRBD2	TRBV18	TRBJ2-1	TGTGCCAGCTCACCTAGCGGGGGGGCCAAGGAGTTCTTC	CASSPSGGAKEFF
-	TRBD1	TRBV9	TRBJ2-3	TGTGCCAGCAGCGCTGGGACAGAAAGCACAGATACGCAGTATTTT	CASSAGTESTDTQYF
few	-	TRBV5-1	TRBJ2-3	TGCGCCAGCAGCCAGGGGGGGGGGCGCACAGATACGCAGTATTTT	CASSQGGGRTDTQYF
many	-	TRBV5-1	TRBJ2-7	TGCGCCAGCAGCTTATTAACGGCAGGGGGGGCCTACGAGCAGTACTTC	CASSLLTAGGAYEQYF
few	-	TRBV9	TRBJ2-7	TGTGCCAGCAGCCCTAGTGGAAGGGCAACCTACGAGCAGTACTTC	CASSPSGRATYEQYF
-	TRBD1	TRBV5-1	TRBJ1-4	TGCGCCAGCAGCTTAGGACAGGGGGTAGAAAAACTGTTTTTT	CASSLGQGVEKLFF
many	-	TRBV2	TRBJ1-6	TGTGCCAGCAGTGCGGAGAGCTCCTATAATTCACCCCTCCACTTT	CASSAESSYNSPLHF
-	-	TRBV11-2	TRBJ2-5	TGTGCCAGCAGCCCCCGAGGACGGAGCACGGAGACCCAGTACTTC	CASSPRGRSTETQYF
few	TRBD1	TRBV27	TRBJ1-5	TGTGCCAGCAGTTTAGGGGCCGGGACAGGGGTCTATCAGCCCCAGCATTTT	CASSLGAGTGVYQPQHF
-	TRBD1	TRBV20-1	TRBJ1-4	TGCAGTGCCGCCATCGGACAGGGAAATGAAAAACTGTTTTTT	CSAAIGQGNEKLFF
-	-	TRBV5-1	TRBJ1-3	TGCGCCAGCAGCTTGGCCTTTCCGGGCTCTGGAAACACCATATATTTT	CASSLAFPGSGNTIYF
few	-	TRBV24-1	TRBJ2-5	TGTGCCACCAGTGATTTGACCCGCGAGACCCAGTACTTC	CATSDLTRETQYF
many	TRBD2	TRBV20-1	TRBJ2-7	TGCAGTGCTAGCGTCCTAGCGGGGGGGTCCTACGAGCAGTACTTC	CSASVLAGGSYEQYF
-	TRBD1	TRBV7-9	TRBJ2-7	TGTGCCAGCACCCTCGACAGGGCCGAGCAGTACTTC	CASTLDRAEQYF
few	TRBD1	TRBV12-3/TRBV12-4	TRBJ1-5	TGTGCCTCGGGGACAGTGTACGGACAGCCCCAGCATTTT	CASGTVYGQPQHF
many	-	TRBV11-2	TRBJ2-5	TGTGCCAGCAGCTTAGGAGTTATAGAGACCCAGTACTTC	CASSLGVIETQYF
-	TRBD2	TRBV10-3	TRBJ2-7	TGTGCCATCAGTGAATCCTTAGCGGGGGCCACCTACGAGCAGTACTTC	CAISESLAGATYEQYF
many	-	TRBV2	TRBJ1-6	TGTGCCAGCAGTACGACAGTTCAGTATAATTCACCCCTCCACTTT	CASSTTVQYNSPLHF
few	-	TRBV7-9	TRBJ2-7	TGTGCCAGCAGCTTCGGCGGGACAAACTACGAGCAGTACTTC	CASSFGGTNYEQYF
-	-	TRBV5-4	TRBJ1-3	TGTGCCAGCAGTTATGACAGTACATCCTCTGGAAACACCATATATTTT	CASSYDSTSSGNTIYF
many	-	TRBV6-1	TRBJ2-7	TGTGCCAGCAGTGTGGGCAGGGGGGACGAGCAGTACTTC	CASSVGRGDEQYF
-	-	TRBV5-5	TRBJ1-1	TGTGCCAGCAGCTTCTCCTCGTTGAGTGAAGCTTTCTTT	CASSFSSLSEAFF
many	TRBD1	TRBV28	TRBJ2-5	TGTGCCAGCAGTTTACAGGGGGCAGTCCAAGAGACCCAGTACTTC	CASSLQGAVQETQYF
many	-	TRBV6-5	TRBJ1-1	TGTGCCAGCAGTTACAAGAGGAGGAGGGCGAACACTGAAGCTTTCTTT	CASSYKRRRANTEAFF
few	-	TRBV4-2	TRBJ2-5	TGTGCCAGCAGCCAAGATCCCGGACCGGAGGAGACCCAGTACTTC	CASSQDPGPEETQYF
many	-	TRBV28	TRBJ1-5	TGTGCCAGCAGTTTAGTCGAGGGATATGGCAATCAGCCCCAGCATTTT	CASSLVEGYGNQPQHF
few	-	TRBV15	TRBJ1-6	TGTGCCACCAGCAGAGATAGGGCTGAGTCACCCCTCCACTTT	CATSRDRAESPLHF
-	-	TRBV5-1	TRBJ1-2	TGCGCCAGCAGCGACCCCGGGGGGCCAGGGGATCTCGGCTACACCTTC	CASSDPGGPGDLGYTF
-	TRBD1	TRBV7-9	TRBJ2-5	TGTGCCAGCAGCTTAGCCCCCCTCGGGACAGGGGACCAGGAGACCCAGTACTTC	CASSLAPLGTGDQETQYF